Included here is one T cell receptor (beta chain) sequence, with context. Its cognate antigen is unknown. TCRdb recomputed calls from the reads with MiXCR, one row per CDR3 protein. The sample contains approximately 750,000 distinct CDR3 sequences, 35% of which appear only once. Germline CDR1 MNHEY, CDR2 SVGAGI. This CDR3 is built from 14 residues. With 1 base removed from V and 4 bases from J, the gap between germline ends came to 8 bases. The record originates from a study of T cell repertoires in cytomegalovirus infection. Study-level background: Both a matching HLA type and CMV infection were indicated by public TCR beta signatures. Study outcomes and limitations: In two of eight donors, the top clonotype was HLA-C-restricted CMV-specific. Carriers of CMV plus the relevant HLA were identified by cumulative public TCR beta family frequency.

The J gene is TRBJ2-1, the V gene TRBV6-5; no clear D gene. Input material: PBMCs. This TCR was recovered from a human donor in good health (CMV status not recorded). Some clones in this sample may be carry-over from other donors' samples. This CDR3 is CASSYFETYNEQFF. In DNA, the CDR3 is TGTGCCAGCAGTTACTTCGAAACGTACAATGAGCAGTTCTTC.